The entry that follows covers one TCR beta chain sequence. These data belong to a study of blood T cell repertoires in COVID-19. Study in general: From T cells, B-cell-depleted T cells, or PBMCs came the material, which was cDNA or gDNA.

Assay used: immunoSEQ multiplex PCR; TCRdb lists only in-frame clones, some missing. The sample contains 200,000 to 300,000 clones, around 89% of which appear only once. Sequenced material: PBMCs or T cells enriched from blood (not recorded which). The clonotype originates from a young woman who had recovered from COVID-19.

CDR3 region: CAWSVNGGGQPQHF. For the CDR3, the DNA is TGTGCCTGGAGTGTAAACGGTGGTGGTCAGCCCCAGCATTTT. The chain is built from TRBV30 and TRBJ1-5; D ambiguous. The germline CDR1 and CDR2 sequences are GTSNPN and SVGIG (reference sequence). V gave up 0 bases and J gave up 6 bases, with 12 bases separating them. The CDR3 extends over 14 amino acids. Full variable domain (remainder filled in from reference TRBV30 and TRBJ1-5): SQTIHQWPATLVQPVGSPLSLECTVEGTSNPNLYWYRQAAGRGLQLLFYSVGIGQISSEVPQNLSASRPQDRQFILSSKKLLLSDSGFYLCAWSVNGGGQPQHFGDGTRLSIL.